This TCR beta chain came from a study of cytomegalovirus exposure and HLA in healthy donors. On the study more broadly: Out of 170 million or so T cells, an earlier analysis found over 100 million unique TCR beta sequences in total. The study's findings and limits: Highly shared sequence variants in one cluster were likely a sequencing artifact. Reportedly, diagnosis of cytomegalovirus status by the classifier showed high specificity and sensitivity.

Remarks on this clone: No antigen is known for it.

Amplification used 60 Vbeta primers and 13 Jbeta primers. Produced via immunoSEQ multiplex PCR; TCRdb's table is partial and in-frame only. This sample has roughly 170,000 clones, with 65% to 90% found just once. This clonotype was obtained from a girl aged 2-10 years in good health and CMV-seropositive. Sequenced: PBMCs.

CDR3 sequence: CASRADGNTIYF. DNA of the CDR3: TGTGCCAGCAGAGCTGATGGAAACACCATATATTTT. The chain combines TRBV2 with TRBJ1-3; D is undetermined. Per the germline V gene, CDR1 is SNHLY and CDR2 is FYNNEI. This CDR3 is built from 12 residues. V dropped 6 bases and J dropped 3 bases, with 6 bases sitting between them.